These 5 T cell receptor beta chains originate from one sample sequenced in a study of CD8 T cells in ankylosing spondylitis. MiXCR, run by TCRdb on the 5' RACE reads, gives a single entry per CDR3 protein. The data show approximately 350,000 distinct CDR3 sequences, 20% seen once. The sequenced material came from blood, either unsorted or a sorted T cell fraction (not recorded which). All receptors come from a male donor with ankylosing spondylitis or in good health (not recorded which).

The gene calls are TRBV9 and TRBJ1-1, with D unresolved. The CDR3 runs to 15 residues. From germline, CDR1 is SGDLS and CDR2 YYNGEE. Trimming removed 3 bases at V and 0 bases at J, with 12 bases between. In DNA form, the CDR3 reads TGTGCCAGCAGCGCAGAACAGCTAATGAACACTGAAGCTTTCTTT. It is translated as CASSAEQLMNTEAFF.

J is TRBJ2-3 and V is TRBV12-3 or TRBV12-4, with D uncertain. Deletions cut 3 bases from V and 2 bases from J, with 15 bases between. The CDR3 loop spans 16 amino acids. The CDR3 sequence is CASSFDNGISTDTQYF. The CDR3 nucleotides are TGTGCCAGCAGTTTTGATAATGGCATTTCCACAGATACGCAGTATTTT.

Only a few counts were recorded for this clonotype. The chain carries TRBV5-6 and TRBJ2-1; 7 bases are shared with TRBD1. Trimming cost V 5 bases and J 5 bases; bases outside gene matches: 13. CDR1 and CDR2 (germline): SGHDT, YYEEEE. The CDR3 length is 16 residues. The CDR3 DNA is TGTGCCAGCAGTTTATGGTGGGGGACAGCAAACAATGAGCAGTTCTTC. The encoded protein is CASSLWWGTANNEQFF.

This CDR3 reads CASSEGRSYQPQHF. The CDR3 nucleotides read TGTGCCAGCAGCGAGGGGCGATCGTACCAGCCCCAGCATTTT. This chain uses TRBV9 with TRBJ1-5; D possibly corresponds to TRBD1 (5 bases). This CDR3 spans 14 amino acids. Trimming shortened V by 3 bases and J by 7 bases, and 14 bases separated the two germline ends. CDR1 SGDLS and CDR2 YYNGEE come from the germline V gene.

The chain carries TRBV9 and TRBJ2-1, with 15 bases that match TRBD2. With V trimmed by 3 bases and J by 6 bases, 4 bases remained unmatched. In germline, CDR1 is SGDLS, CDR2 YYNGEE. This CDR3 is 16 amino acids long. The CDR3 DNA reads as TGTGCCAGCAGCGCCGGACTAGCGGGGGGGTTCAATGAGCAGTTCTTC. It is translated as CASSAGLAGGFNEQFF.